Below, 27 T cell receptor beta chains from the same sample are listed, as sequenced in a study of blood T cell repertoires in COVID-19. Profiled with immunoSEQ multiplex PCR; TCRdb holds only in-frame clones, not every one. The sample yields 200,000 to 300,000 clones, 80% to 90% seen once. The source material was PBMCs or T cells enriched from blood (not recorded which). These receptors all come from a woman in her 30s who had recovered from COVID-19.

This rearrangement joins TRBV11-2 to TRBJ1-3; 9 nucleotides agree with TRBD1. CDR1 is SGHAT and CDR2 is FQNNGV in the germline V gene. This CDR3 comprises 17 residues. The V segment lost 6 bases and the J segment 3 bases; nucleotides outside the gene matches: 12. CDR3 region: CASSSRYRGRDGNTIYF. The CDR3, as DNA: TGTGCCAGCAGTTCGAGGTACAGGGGGCGCGATGGAAACACCATATATTTT.

The chain couples TRBV28 to TRBJ1-1, with 8 bases identical to TRBD1. Losses at the gene ends were 6 bases for V and 2 bases for J; bases not matched to a gene: 8. Germline V gives CDR1 MDHEN, CDR2 SYDVKM. The CDR3 loop spans 15 amino acids. The DNA for the CDR3 is TGTGCCAGCAGCGGAACAGGGGGAGGAAACACTGAAGCTTTCTTT. Residues: CASSGTGGGNTEAFF.

V is TRBV4-1 and J is TRBJ2-1, with 8 positions matching TRBD2. The germline V gene encodes CDR1 MGHRA and CDR2 YSYEKL. V gave up 4 bases and J gave up 2 bases; unmatched junction bases: 7. CDR3 length: 16 residues. CDR3 in amino acids: CASSLERESAYNEQFF. In nucleotides, the CDR3 is TGCGCCAGCAGCCTAGAGCGGGAGTCCGCCTACAATGAGCAGTTCTTC.

This chain uses TRBV5-1 with TRBJ1-1, with 9 bases identical to TRBD1. This CDR3 has 14 residues. V lost 3 bases and J lost 8; bases outside the gene matches: 8. Germline V CDR1 and CDR2: SGHRS, YFSETQ. The CDR3 DNA reads as TGCGCCAGCAGCTACGTTGGGGACAGGGAAGAAGCTTTCTTT. Its translation is CASSYVGDREEAFF.

This rearrangement joins TRBV5-1 to TRBJ1-1; 7 nucleotides line up with TRBD1. This CDR3 has 15 residues. Germline V gene sequence: CDR1 SGHRS, CDR2 YFSETQ. J was trimmed by 1 base and V by 1 base; bases with no gene match: 4. The CDR3 nucleotides are TGCGCCAGCAGCTTGAGGGGACAGACGAACACTGAAGCTTTCTTT. This codes for CASSLRGQTNTEAFF.

With respect to this clone: Other nucleotide sequences in the sample specify the same CDR3. V usage is TRBV28 and J usage is TRBJ1-6; 9 positions match TRBD1. The CDR3 contains 16 residues. V gave up 4 bases and J gave up 1 base; unmatched junction bases: 2. The germline V gene encodes CDR1 MDHEN and CDR2 SYDVKM. The CDR3 DNA sequence: TGTGCCAGCAGTTCAGGACAGGGGTCCTATAATTCACCCCTCCACTTT. This sequence encodes CASSSGQGSYNSPLHF.

J is TRBJ1-1 and V is TRBV5-1; perhaps TRBD1 as D (5 bases). Germline V gene data show CDR1 as SGHRS and CDR2 as YFSETQ. This CDR3 has 19 residues. Trimming removed 0 bases at V and 0 bases at J, with 21 bases between. The CDR3 DNA reads TGCGCCAGCAGCTTGGCAGGGCAGGTCAGTCGGGTAATGAACACTGAAGCTTTCTTT. Its translation is CASSLAGQVSRVMNTEAFF.

This chain connects TRBV10-3 to TRBJ1-3, with 9 bases lining up with TRBD1. The CDR3 is 21 residues long. Germline trimming cut 3 bases from V and 0 bases from J; bases unmatched to any gene: 18. Germline V gives CDR1 ENHRY, CDR2 SYGVKD. Here the CDR3 reads CAISDPGVRRDRDYSGNTIYF. As DNA, the CDR3 is TGTGCCATCAGTGACCCGGGGGTTCGTCGGGACAGGGACTACTCTGGAAACACCATATATTTT.

V usage is TRBV6-2 or TRBV6-3 and J usage is TRBJ2-7, with TRBD1 as a possible D gene (6 bases). Between the trimmed V and J ends, which lost 4 bases and 0 bases, there was a span of 10 bases. Germline CDR1 MNHEY, CDR2 SVGEGT. The CDR3 has 14 residues. CDR3 nucleotide sequence: TGTGCCAGCAGTTGGACAGCAAGCTCCTACGAGCAGTACTTC. Its translation: CASSWTASSYEQYF.

The chain carries TRBV10-2 and TRBJ1-1; tentative D call: TRBD1 (5 bases). Germline CDR1 is WSHSY and CDR2 is SAAADI. V was clipped by 8 bases and J by 1 base, with 11 bases between them. This CDR3 region has 13 residues. The CDR3: CASSTQGNTEAFF. The CDR3 region has the DNA TGCGCCAGCTCCACTCAGGGGAACACTGAAGCTTTCTTT.

The chain joins TRBV19 to TRBJ1-2, with D perhaps TRBD1 (5 bases). V was trimmed by 7 bases and J by 4 bases, leaving 7 bases between them. The germline gives CDR1 LNHDA, CDR2 SQIVND (reference sequence). The CDR3 runs to 11 residues. This CDR3 reads CASMGLYGYTF. CDR3 coding DNA: TGTGCCAGTATGGGGCTCTATGGCTACACCTTC.

This clone is a singleton in its sample. The chain carries TRBV4-1 and TRBJ2-1; D gene unclear. CDR1 is MGHRA, CDR2 YSYEKL, per germline. Trimming took 4 bases from V and 4 from J, leaving 11 bases between them. The CDR3 is 14 residues long. CDR3 in amino acids: CASSLLTPYNEQFF. CDR3 DNA: TGCGCCAGCAGCCTTTTGACTCCTTACAATGAGCAGTTCTTC.

The rearrangement links TRBV9 to TRBJ2-1; a weak D match, TRBD2 (6 bases). The CDR3 has 15 residues. Deletions cut 3 bases from V and 12 bases from J, with 22 bases between. Germline loops: CDR1 SGDLS, CDR2 YYNGEE. This CDR3 is CASSGRDFQLVSQFF. In DNA, the CDR3 is TGTGCCAGCAGCGGCCGGGACTTCCAGCTGGTGTCGCAGTTCTTC.

This clone was counted a few times. V is TRBV21-1 and J is TRBJ2-5; TRBD2, the table's D call, lacks a check against the DNA. TRBV21-1 is flagged as a pseudogene. This CDR3 comprises 16 residues. The CDR3 sequence: CASSPLAGGPSETQYF. DNA of the CDR3: TGTGCCAGCAGCCCCCTAGCGGGAGGGCCCTCGGAGACCCAGTACTTC.

The J gene is TRBJ1-1, the V gene TRBV27, with D maybe TRBD1 (6 bases). Germline lookup yields CDR1 MNHEY and CDR2 SMNVEV (reference sequence). The CDR3 spans 16 residues. V gave up 4 bases and J gave up 1 base, with 16 bases separating them. The CDR3 here is CASSSPRGGKNTEAFF. The CDR3 DNA is TGTGCCAGCAGTTCCCCCAGGGGTGGGAAGAACACTGAAGCTTTCTTT.

The CDR3 spells CASSTQGGQEKLFF. As DNA, the CDR3 is TGTGCCAGCAGCACACAGGGGGGACAGGAAAAACTGTTTTTT. The rearrangement uses TRBV11-2 and TRBJ1-4, with TRBD1 identical over 8 bases. V was pared by 5 bases and J by 8 bases, with 7 bases of the junction left unmatched. This CDR3 is built from 14 residues. Germline CDR1 reads SGHAT; CDR2 reads FQNNGV. Full variable domain (rest looked up from reference TRBV11-2 and TRBJ1-4): EAGVAQSPRYKIIEKRQSVAFWCNPISGHATLYWYQQILGQGPKLLIQFQNNGVVDDSQLPKDRFSAERLKGVDSTLKIQPAKLEDSAVYLCASSTQGGQEKLFFGSGTQLSVL.

This clone has just a few counts. This chain connects TRBV10-3 to TRBJ2-1; 14 bases agree with TRBD2. J was trimmed by 11 bases and V by 2 bases; bases with no gene match: 8. From germline, CDR1 is ENHRY and CDR2 SYGVKD. CDR3 length: 16 amino acids. The CDR3 nucleotides are TGTGCCATCAGTGAGCCAAAGGGACTAGCGGGAGCTAAGCAGTTCTTC. Protein product: CAISEPKGLAGAKQFF.

The chain is built from TRBV6-5 and TRBJ2-5; 9 nucleotides match TRBD1. The V and J ends lost 7 bases and 5 bases, in that order; junction bases with no gene match: 8. Per germline, CDR1 MNHEY and CDR2 SVGAGI. There are 14 residues in the CDR3. The CDR3 sequence is CASTPDRGYETQYF. CDR3 nucleotide sequence: TGTGCCAGCACCCCGGACAGGGGTTACGAGACCCAGTACTTC.

V usage is TRBV2 and J usage is TRBJ1-5; 10 bases are a match to TRBD1. CDR1 and CDR2 (germline): SNHLY, FYNNEI. Losses at the gene ends were 6 bases for V and 0 bases for J; bases not matched to a gene: 8. CDR3 length: 17 residues. CDR3 sequence: CASRKGQGFYSNQPQHF. DNA for the CDR3: TGTGCCAGCAGAAAGGGACAGGGGTTTTATAGCAATCAGCCCCAGCATTTT.

The gene calls are TRBV2 and TRBJ2-3; 9 bases are shared with TRBD2. The CDR3 has 17 residues. CDR1 SNHLY and CDR2 FYNNEI come from the germline V gene. V lost 7 bases to trimming and J lost 3 bases; unmatched junction nucleotides: 14. The CDR3 region is CASTSTLSGRTTDTQYF. CDR3 DNA: TGTGCCAGCACTTCTACGCTTAGCGGGAGAACAACAGATACGCAGTATTTT.

The rearrangement uses TRBV27 and TRBJ2-7; 7 nucleotides agree with TRBD2. The V and J ends lost 0 bases and 4 bases, in that order; junction bases with no gene match: 6. CDR3 length equals 15 residues. The germline V gene encodes CDR1 MNHEY and CDR2 SMNVEV (reference sequence). The CDR3 coding sequence is TGTGCCAGCAGTTTATCTGGGCGGGAGTCTTACGAGCAGTACTTC. Its translation: CASSLSGRESYEQYF.

The J gene is TRBJ1-1, the V gene TRBV5-4; D not certain. V was clipped by 4 bases and J by 0 bases, with 13 bases between them. The CDR3 runs 15 residues. Germline CDR1 reads SGHNT; CDR2 reads YYREEE (reference sequence). Written as DNA, the CDR3 is TGTGCCAGCAGCGTTTTGTCAACTCTGAACACTGAAGCTTTCTTT. It specifies CASSVLSTLNTEAFF.

V is TRBV7-9 and J is TRBJ1-1; tentatively, D is TRBD1 (6 bases). This CDR3 contains 13 residues. The V and J ends lost 1 base and 12 bases respectively, with 15 bases between them. CDR1 is SEHNR and CDR2 is FQNEAQ in the germline V gene (reference sequence). Here the CDR3 DNA reads TGTGCCAGCAGCTTAGTCCAGGGGTCAGGATCTTTCTTT. Residues: CASSLVQGSGSFF.

This chain uses TRBV4-1 with TRBJ2-1; 10 bases fit TRBD2. V gave up 3 bases and J gave up 5 bases; unmatched junction bases: 4. Germline-derived CDR1 and CDR2 are MGHRA and YSYEKL. The CDR3 totals 15 residues. The CDR3 loop is CASSQGLATDNEQFF. The CDR3 DNA follows: TGCGCCAGCAGCCAGGGACTAGCGACTGACAATGAGCAGTTCTTC.

The chain carries TRBV12-3 or TRBV12-4 and TRBJ1-1; D remains unclear. V lost 6 bases, J lost 6 bases, and 11 bases lay in between. The CDR3 is made up of 12 amino acids. CDR3: CASRLITAEAFF. CDR3 in DNA: TGTGCCAGCAGACTCATAACAGCTGAAGCTTTCTTT.

The V and J genes are TRBV21-1 and TRBJ2-7; TRBD2 is the table's D call, not checked against the DNA. TRBV21-1 is described as a pseudogene. This CDR3 is built from 16 residues. The CDR3 here is CASSKGPRTSSYEQYF. CDR3 sequence (DNA): TGTGCCAGCAGCAAGGGTCCCCGGACTAGTAGCTACGAGCAGTACTTC.

The V call is TRBV28, the J call TRBJ1-2; 9 nucleotides line up with TRBD1. Trimming cost V 7 bases and J 4 bases; bases outside gene matches: 7. CDR1 is MDHEN, CDR2 SYDVKM, per germline. CDR3 length: 14 amino acids. DNA for the CDR3: TGTGCCAGCAAGCCAGGACAGGGGAGCTATGGCTACACCTTC. Its translation is CASKPGQGSYGYTF.